The clone carrying this T cell receptor beta chain was recorded many times. Its antigen is not known. These data originate in a study of CD8+CD57+ T cells in acquired aplastic anemia. About the study: The sorted CD4+ and CD8+ cells yielded an average approximately 3 ug of DNA.

Findings of the study overall: Sharing between patients and controls was observed for twenty-nine CD8+ CDR3 sequences.

Selection for sequencing was limited to patients who had shown CD8+CD57+ cell expansion by flow cytometry. Severe acquired aplastic anemia was the diagnosis recorded for all patients. Blood was sampled before the patients had received any therapy. The V end lost 6 bases, the J end lost 5 bases, and 17 bases lay between the germline ends. The CDR3 extends over 16 amino acids. Germline-derived CDR1 and CDR2 are SGHTA and FQGNSA. The use of genomic DNA as template underpinned the TCR beta VDJ and CDR3 profiling. TCRdb re-analysed the reads in MiXCR, keeping a single row per CDR3 protein. Altogether roughly 260,000 distinct CDR3 sequences are present, 47% being singletons, with the ten largest covering approximately 7.8%.

The sequencing sample was made of sorted CD4+, CD8+, or CD8+CD57+ T cells (not recorded which) from PBMCs. The chain combines TRBV7-2 with TRBJ1-6, with D possibly being TRBD1 (5 bases). The source of this sequence is a human donor with aplastic anemia. The CDR3 loop reads CASSLVRAGDNSPLHF. The CDR3 region has the DNA TGTGCCAGCAGTCTGGTCAGGGCAGGTGATAATTCACCCCTCCACTTT.